These 2 T cell receptor beta chains came from one sample sequenced in a study of blood T cell repertoires in COVID-19 (dated by TCRdb to about 2020). The protocol used for the library was the immunoSEQ multiplex PCR assay. What TCRdb holds here is the immuneACCESS table cut down to in-frame rearrangements. Part of the clones is not present; checked against another copy, under half of the missing clones reflect an unresolved V gene, and the others are unexplained. For this sample the table gives about 120,000 clones, of which less than 85% were detected only once. The ten top clones hold more than 0.75% of the sample. Specimen: peripheral blood. The receptors were gathered from a human donor with acute or convalescent COVID-19. The donor label of this sample is uncertain.

The chain is built from TRBV18 and TRBJ1-3; 7 positions agree with TRBD1. J was trimmed by 0 bases and V by 5 bases; bases with no gene match: 7. The CDR3 consists of 16 residues. In germline, CDR1 is KGHSH, CDR2 LQKENI. For the CDR3, the DNA is TGTGCCAGCTCAACCAGGGGGAAGAGCTCTGGAAACACCATATATTTT. Translation: CASSTRGKSSGNTIYF.

This clone was recorded a few times. The chain uses TRBV2 and TRBJ1-1; D may be TRBD1 (5 bases). Between the trimmed V and J ends, which lost 0 bases and 7 bases, there was a span of 9 bases. Germline CDR1 reads SNHLY; CDR2 reads FYNNEI. The CDR3 has 13 amino acids. The DNA of the CDR3 is TGTGCCAGCAGTGAAGCGCGGGGGGTTGAAGCTTTCTTT. Amino acid sequence: CASSEARGVEAFF.